This is a list of T cell receptor beta chains from one sample in a study of regulatory T cells in long-lasting Graves disease. TCRdb reanalysed the multiplex PCR reads using MiXCR and keeps one entry per CDR3 protein. The table includes hundreds of thousands of distinct CDR3 sequences, approximately 12% detected once. The same sample was also studied in work on T cells in Graves' hyperthyroidism and ophthalmopathy.

The source material was peripheral blood mononuclear cells (PBMCs), sampled at new diagnosis, from a patient treated with antithyroid drugs. The source is a man aged 30-40 years with Graves disease. CDR3s include the opening cysteine and the closing phenylalanine or tryptophan. D genes are given only for firm matches. Rows give clone size only sometimes, using once, few, many, or a class for an expanded clone.

J gene: TRBJ2-5; D gene: -; clone size: many; V gene: TRBV12-3/TRBV12-4; CDR3 protein: CASSIEQGQETQYF; CDR3 DNA: TGTGCCAGCAGCATTGAACAGGGCCAAGAGACCCAGTACTTC
J gene: TRBJ1-5; D gene: -; clone size: many; V gene: TRBV28; CDR3 protein: CASSPTVGQPQHF; CDR3 DNA: TGTGCCAGCAGCCCGACTGTGGGTCAGCCCCAGCATTTT
J gene: TRBJ1-5; D gene: TRBD1; clone size: few; V gene: TRBV30; CDR3 protein: CAWSVTGNQPQHF; CDR3 DNA: TGTGCCTGGAGTGTGACAGGGAATCAGCCCCAGCATTTT
J gene: TRBJ1-4; D gene: -; clone size: many; V gene: TRBV13; CDR3 protein: CASSSSQGGGEKLFF; CDR3 DNA: TGTGCCAGCAGCTCTTCACAGGGTGGCGGTGAAAAACTGTTTTTT
J gene: TRBJ2-7; D gene: TRBD2; clone size: few; V gene: TRBV3-1; CDR3 protein: CASSQGLASYEQYF; CDR3 DNA: TGTGCCAGCAGCCAAGGACTAGCGAGCTACGAGCAGTACTTC
J gene: TRBJ2-7; D gene: TRBD2; clone size: many; V gene: TRBV12-3/TRBV12-4; CDR3 protein: CASSLDGTSGSYEQYF; CDR3 DNA: TGTGCCAGCAGTTTAGATGGGACTAGCGGATCCTACGAGCAGTACTTC
J gene: TRBJ1-1; D gene: TRBD1; clone size: -; V gene: TRBV28; CDR3 protein: CASRPGGVGPFF; CDR3 DNA: TGTGCCAGCAGACCAGGGGGCGTGGGACCTTTCTTT
J gene: TRBJ1-4; D gene: TRBD1; clone size: few; V gene: TRBV12-3/TRBV12-4; CDR3 protein: CASSFGGRGIEKLFF; CDR3 DNA: TGTGCCAGCAGTTTTGGAGGCAGGGGGATTGAAAAACTGTTTTTT
J gene: TRBJ1-1; D gene: -; clone size: many; V gene: TRBV12-5; CDR3 protein: CASGATTEAFF; CDR3 DNA: TGTGCTAGTGGAGCGACCACTGAAGCTTTCTTT
J gene: TRBJ1-1; D gene: -; clone size: many; V gene: TRBV7-2; CDR3 protein: CASSLAEGVNTEAFF; CDR3 DNA: TGTGCCAGCAGCTTAGCGGAAGGGGTGAACACTGAAGCTTTCTTT
J gene: TRBJ2-1; D gene: -; clone size: few; V gene: TRBV29-1; CDR3 protein: CSVEVVALSQFF; CDR3 DNA: TGCAGCGTTGAAGTTGTGGCCCTATCCCAGTTCTTC
J gene: TRBJ2-7; D gene: -; clone size: many; V gene: TRBV27; CDR3 protein: CASSLQGTTNYEQYF; CDR3 DNA: TGTGCCAGCAGTCTCCAAGGGACAACAAACTACGAGCAGTACTTC
J gene: TRBJ1-1; D gene: TRBD1; clone size: many; V gene: TRBV19; CDR3 protein: CASSPPRGRKTEAFF; CDR3 DNA: TGTGCCAGTAGTCCTCCAAGGGGGCGGAAAACTGAAGCTTTCTTT
J gene: TRBJ1-5; D gene: -; clone size: many; V gene: TRBV15; CDR3 protein: CATSHPLGPQHF; CDR3 DNA: TGTGCCACCAGCCACCCGCTGGGGCCCCAGCATTTT
J gene: TRBJ1-3; D gene: -; clone size: -; V gene: TRBV28; CDR3 protein: CASRSRGRSPDTIYF; CDR3 DNA: TGTGCCAGCAGGTCCCGGGGCCGAAGTCCGGACACCATATATTTT
J gene: TRBJ2-7; D gene: -; clone size: many; V gene: TRBV20-1; CDR3 protein: CSARSPGQPYSYEQYF; CDR3 DNA: TGCAGTGCTAGAAGCCCGGGACAACCGTACTCCTACGAGCAGTACTTC
J gene: TRBJ1-1; D gene: -; clone size: many; V gene: TRBV11-1; CDR3 protein: CASSLETANTEAFF; CDR3 DNA: TGTGCCAGCAGCTTGGAGACCGCGAACACTGAAGCTTTCTTT
J gene: TRBJ1-1; D gene: -; clone size: many; V gene: TRBV2; CDR3 protein: CASGTPLTAVVTEAFF; CDR3 DNA: TGTGCCAGCGGGACCCCTTTAACCGCGGTGGTCACTGAAGCTTTCTTT
J gene: TRBJ2-7; D gene: TRBD1; clone size: many; V gene: TRBV20-1; CDR3 protein: CSARRQGPSYEQYF; CDR3 DNA: TGCAGTGCTAGAAGACAGGGACCAAGCTACGAGCAGTACTTC
J gene: TRBJ2-7; D gene: -; clone size: many; V gene: TRBV28; CDR3 protein: CASSFGLRLYEQYF; CDR3 DNA: TGTGCCAGCAGCTTCGGACTTAGACTTTACGAGCAGTACTTC
J gene: TRBJ1-6; D gene: -; clone size: many; V gene: TRBV27; CDR3 protein: CASSLTGTQNSPLHF; CDR3 DNA: TGTGCCAGCAGCCTTACCGGGACACAGAATTCACCCCTCCACTTT
J gene: TRBJ2-7; D gene: -; clone size: few; V gene: TRBV5-1; CDR3 protein: CASSQSASYEQYF; CDR3 DNA: TGCGCCAGCTCACAGTCGGCCTCCTACGAGCAGTACTTC
J gene: TRBJ2-1; D gene: -; clone size: many; V gene: TRBV24-1; CDR3 protein: CATSAGYNEQFF; CDR3 DNA: TGTGCCACCAGTGCGGGGTACAATGAGCAGTTCTTC
J gene: TRBJ2-1; D gene: TRBD2; clone size: many; V gene: TRBV12-3/TRBV12-4; CDR3 protein: CASSWTSPYNEQFF; CDR3 DNA: TGTGCCAGCAGTTGGACTAGCCCTTACAATGAGCAGTTCTTC
J gene: TRBJ2-7; D gene: TRBD2; clone size: many; V gene: TRBV7-8; CDR3 protein: CASSLLLAGGPLEQYF; CDR3 DNA: TGTGCCAGCAGCTTGTTGCTAGCGGGAGGGCCCCTCGAGCAGTACTTC
J gene: TRBJ1-4; D gene: TRBD1; clone size: few; V gene: TRBV5-1; CDR3 protein: CASSKGTGEKLFF; CDR3 DNA: TGCGCCAGCAGCAAGGGGACAGGTGAAAAACTGTTTTTT
J gene: TRBJ2-3; D gene: -; clone size: few; V gene: TRBV6-2/TRBV6-3; CDR3 protein: CASSDDPRDTQYF; CDR3 DNA: TGTGCCAGCAGTGACGACCCCCGGGATACGCAGTATTTT
J gene: TRBJ1-1; D gene: -; clone size: many; V gene: TRBV10-3; CDR3 protein: CATWTGADFTEAFF; CDR3 DNA: TGTGCCACCTGGACGGGGGCGGATTTCACTGAAGCTTTCTTT
J gene: TRBJ2-1; D gene: TRBD2; clone size: -; V gene: TRBV19; CDR3 protein: CASSIVLAGGASEQFF; CDR3 DNA: TGTGCCAGTAGTATAGTGTTAGCGGGAGGGGCCAGTGAGCAGTTCTTC
J gene: TRBJ1-5; D gene: -; clone size: many; V gene: TRBV12-3/TRBV12-4; CDR3 protein: CASSLGDRNSNQPQHF; CDR3 DNA: TGTGCCAGCAGTTTAGGAGACAGAAATAGCAATCAGCCCCAGCATTTT